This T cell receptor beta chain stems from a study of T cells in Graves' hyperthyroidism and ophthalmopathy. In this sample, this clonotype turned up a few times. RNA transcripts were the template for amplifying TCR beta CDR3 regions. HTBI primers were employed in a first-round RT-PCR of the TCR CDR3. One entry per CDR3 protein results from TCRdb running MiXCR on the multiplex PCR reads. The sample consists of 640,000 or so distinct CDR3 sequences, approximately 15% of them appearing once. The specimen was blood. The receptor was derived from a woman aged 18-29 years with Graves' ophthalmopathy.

CDR3: CASRLGYQPQHF. The DNA for the CDR3 is TGTGCCAGCAGATTAGGGTATCAGCCCCAGCATTTT. This chain links TRBV28 with TRBJ1-5; the D is unclear. Trimming removed 6 bases at V and 5 bases at J, with 8 bases between. Germline CDR1 is MDHEN and CDR2 is SYDVKM. The CDR3 is 12 residues long.